These T cell receptor beta chains were read from a single sample in a study of blood T cell repertoires in COVID-19. Profiled with immunoSEQ multiplex PCR; TCRdb holds only in-frame clones, not every one. The sample contains fewer than 150,000 clones, more than 80% of which appear only once. Sequencing was carried out using peripheral blood. The receptors shown here come from a woman between 40 and 55 years old with acute or convalescent COVID-19. The CDR3 runs from the conserved cysteine through the conserved F or W. Fields, in order: D gene, V gene, clone size, CDR3 length, J gene, CDR3 DNA, CDR3 protein. D genes are given only for firm matches. Clone sizes are given selectively: once, few, many, or a class where the clone is expanded.

D gene: NA
V gene: TRBV27
clone size: NA
CDR3 length: 15
J gene: TRBJ2-5
CDR3 DNA: TGTGCCAGCAGTTTAGCGTGGGCAAAGGGGGAGACCCAGTACTTC
CDR3 protein: CASSLAWAKGETQYF

D gene: NA
V gene: TRBV18
clone size: NA
CDR3 length: 14
J gene: TRBJ1-4
CDR3 DNA: TGTGCCAGTCAACGGGGGAGCCATAATGAAAAACTGTTTTTT
CDR3 protein: CASQRGSHNEKLFF

D gene: NA
V gene: TRBV6-2/TRBV6-3
clone size: NA
CDR3 length: 14
J gene: TRBJ1-1
CDR3 DNA: TGTGCCAGCAGCCCAAGTGAAGGGGCGACTGAAGCTTTCTTT
CDR3 protein: CASSPSEGATEAFF

D gene: NA
V gene: TRBV18
clone size: NA
CDR3 length: 15
J gene: TRBJ2-7
CDR3 DNA: TGTGCCAGCTCTCACACCGGGACTTCCTCCTACGAGCAGTACTTC
CDR3 protein: CASSHTGTSSYEQYF

D gene: TRBD1
V gene: TRBV5-1
clone size: NA
CDR3 length: 15
J gene: TRBJ1-4
CDR3 DNA: TGCGCCAGCAGTGGGACCGGGACAGGGACTGAAAAACTGTTTTTT
CDR3 protein: CASSGTGTGTEKLFF

D gene: NA
V gene: TRBV7-9
clone size: NA
CDR3 length: 13
J gene: TRBJ1-1
CDR3 DNA: TGTGCCAGCAGCCCCTACGGGGACACTGAAGCTTTCTTT
CDR3 protein: CASSPYGDTEAFF

D gene: TRBD2
V gene: TRBV7-2
clone size: once
CDR3 length: 17
J gene: TRBJ2-1
CDR3 DNA: TGTGCCAGCAGCTTAGCGACTAGCGGGGGGGCCTACAATGAGCAGTTCTTC
CDR3 protein: CASSLATSGGAYNEQFF

D gene: NA
V gene: TRBV6-5
clone size: NA
CDR3 length: 14
J gene: TRBJ2-3
CDR3 DNA: TGTGCCAGCCGCGGGTGGTTGGGAACGGATACGCAGTATTTT
CDR3 protein: CASRGWLGTDTQYF

D gene: NA
V gene: TRBV6-1
clone size: NA
CDR3 length: 14
J gene: TRBJ1-5
CDR3 DNA: TGTGCCAGCAGTGAAGTTTGGGGCCGACAGCCCCAGCATTTT
CDR3 protein: CASSEVWGRQPQHF

D gene: TRBD1
V gene: TRBV14
clone size: NA
CDR3 length: 16
J gene: TRBJ2-7
CDR3 DNA: TGTGCCAGCAGCCAAAACCGGGGACAGGGGAGGTACGAGCAGTACTTC
CDR3 protein: CASSQNRGQGRYEQYF

D gene: TRBD2
V gene: TRBV19
clone size: NA
CDR3 length: 13
J gene: TRBJ2-7
CDR3 DNA: TGTGCCAGTGGGGGGGACGAGTCCTACGAGCAGTACTTC
CDR3 protein: CASGGDESYEQYF

D gene: TRBD1
V gene: TRBV6-5
clone size: NA
CDR3 length: 15
J gene: TRBJ2-3
CDR3 DNA: TGTGCCAGCAGCCGACAGGGGGCTACCACAGATACGCAGTATTTT
CDR3 protein: CASSRQGATTDTQYF

D gene: TRBD1
V gene: TRBV4-1
clone size: NA
CDR3 length: 15
J gene: TRBJ1-6
CDR3 DNA: TGCGCCAGCAGCCAACGACAGGGCTATAATTCACCCCTCCACTTT
CDR3 protein: CASSQRQGYNSPLHF

D gene: NA
V gene: TRBV18
clone size: once
CDR3 length: 14
J gene: TRBJ1-5
CDR3 DNA: TGTGCCAGCTCACCTAACCGGTATTATCAGCCCCAGCATTTT
CDR3 protein: CASSPNRYYQPQHF

D gene: TRBD1
V gene: TRBV7-9
clone size: NA
CDR3 length: 16
J gene: TRBJ1-2
CDR3 DNA: TGTGCCAGCACCCCCATTCAGGGACAGGGGTTCGCGGGCTACACCTTC
CDR3 protein: CASTPIQGQGFAGYTF

D gene: NA
V gene: TRBV3-1/TRBV3-2
clone size: NA
CDR3 length: 13
J gene: TRBJ2-7
CDR3 DNA: TGTGCCAGCAGTCGGCCGGGGAACTACGAGCAGTACTTC
CDR3 protein: CASSRPGNYEQYF

D gene: NA
V gene: TRBV4-3
clone size: NA
CDR3 length: 13
J gene: TRBJ1-6
CDR3 DNA: TGCGCCAGCAGCCAATCATGGAAACAGGGACTCCACTTT
CDR3 protein: CASSQSWKQGLHF

D gene: NA
V gene: TRBV30
clone size: NA
CDR3 length: 11
J gene: TRBJ1-1
CDR3 DNA: TGTGCCTGGAGTGATACAGGGGAAGCTTTCTTT
CDR3 protein: CAWSDTGEAFF

D gene: NA
V gene: TRBV12-3/TRBV12-4
clone size: NA
CDR3 length: 13
J gene: TRBJ1-2
CDR3 DNA: TGTGCCAGCAGCCCGCAGGGGAGCTATGGCTACACCTTC
CDR3 protein: CASSPQGSYGYTF

D gene: NA
V gene: TRBV2
clone size: NA
CDR3 length: 15
J gene: TRBJ1-5
CDR3 DNA: TGTGCCAGCAGCCCCCCAGGGATTAGCAATCAGCCCCAGCATTTT
CDR3 protein: CASSPPGISNQPQHF

D gene: TRBD1
V gene: TRBV30
clone size: NA
CDR3 length: 15
J gene: TRBJ1-6
CDR3 DNA: TGTGCCTGGAGTCCTGGACAGGGTAATAATTCACCCCTCCACTTT
CDR3 protein: CAWSPGQGNNSPLHF

D gene: NA
V gene: TRBV10-3
clone size: NA
CDR3 length: 16
J gene: TRBJ2-1
CDR3 DNA: TGTGCCATCAGTGACTTCGCGCGGGGCTCCTACAATGAGCAGTTCTTC
CDR3 protein: CAISDFARGSYNEQFF

D gene: NA
V gene: TRBV14
clone size: NA
CDR3 length: 15
J gene: TRBJ1-4
CDR3 DNA: TGTGCCAGCAGCCAAGGTTTCCAGGGGTTTGAAAAACTGTTTTTT
CDR3 protein: CASSQGFQGFEKLFF

D gene: TRBD1
V gene: TRBV9
clone size: NA
CDR3 length: 15
J gene: TRBJ1-1
CDR3 DNA: TGTGCCAGCAGCGCGGGGACAGGCCGAATCGAGGAAGCTTTCTTT
CDR3 protein: CASSAGTGRIEEAFF

D gene: NA
V gene: TRBV5-4
clone size: NA
CDR3 length: 16
J gene: TRBJ1-4
CDR3 DNA: TGTGCCAGCAGCCGAAGGATACAGGAAAGTAATGAAAAACTGTTTTTT
CDR3 protein: CASSRRIQESNEKLFF

D gene: NA
V gene: TRBV4-2
clone size: NA
CDR3 length: 15
J gene: TRBJ1-2
CDR3 DNA: TGTGCCAGCAGCCAAGGACACTCAATGGAGGGTGGCTACACCTTC
CDR3 protein: CASSQGHSMEGGYTF

D gene: NA
V gene: TRBV15
clone size: few
CDR3 length: 14
J gene: TRBJ1-5
CDR3 DNA: TGTGCCACCAGCATGACAGGTTCCGGACAGCCCCAGCATTTT
CDR3 protein: CATSMTGSGQPQHF

D gene: NA
V gene: TRBV13
clone size: NA
CDR3 length: 14
J gene: TRBJ2-3
CDR3 DNA: TGTGCCAGCAGCTTCCGGGCAGGGGCAGATACGCAGTATTTT
CDR3 protein: CASSFRAGADTQYF

D gene: NA
V gene: TRBV6-1
clone size: few
CDR3 length: 20
J gene: TRBJ1-6
CDR3 DNA: TGTGCCAGCAGTGAAGCGCTTTTACAGGAATATTTCTCCTATAATTCACCCCTCCACTTT
CDR3 protein: CASSEALLQEYFSYNSPLHF

D gene: NA
V gene: TRBV7-9
clone size: NA
CDR3 length: 14
J gene: TRBJ1-3
CDR3 DNA: TGTGCCAGCAGCTTAGCCGGTGCTGGAAACACCATATATTTT
CDR3 protein: CASSLAGAGNTIYF

D gene: TRBD2
V gene: TRBV11-2
clone size: NA
CDR3 length: 16
J gene: TRBJ2-1
CDR3 DNA: TGTGCCAGCAGCTTAGCCCTGGCTAGCGGGGGGTCTGAGCAGTTCTTC
CDR3 protein: CASSLALASGGSEQFF

D gene: TRBD1
V gene: TRBV25-1
clone size: NA
CDR3 length: 14
J gene: TRBJ1-3
CDR3 DNA: TGTGCCAGCAGTGAGGACAGGGGTGCGAACACCATATATTTT
CDR3 protein: CASSEDRGANTIYF

D gene: TRBD1
V gene: TRBV27
clone size: NA
CDR3 length: 17
J gene: TRBJ2-1
CDR3 DNA: TGTGCCAGCAGTTTTTCAGGAGTGACAGGGGGTTTCGATGAGCAGTTCTTC
CDR3 protein: CASSFSGVTGGFDEQFF

D gene: NA
V gene: TRBV6-5
clone size: NA
CDR3 length: 13
J gene: TRBJ1-1
CDR3 DNA: TGTGCCAGCAGCCGAACCCGGGACACTGAAGCTTTCTTT
CDR3 protein: CASSRTRDTEAFF

D gene: NA
V gene: TRBV6-5
clone size: NA
CDR3 length: 11
J gene: TRBJ1-1
CDR3 DNA: TGTGCCAGCACCTCTAACACTGAAGCTTTCTTT
CDR3 protein: CASTSNTEAFF

D gene: NA
V gene: TRBV19
clone size: NA
CDR3 length: 16
J gene: TRBJ1-4
CDR3 DNA: TGTGCCAGTAAGGCGACTCTGGCGGGGGATAATGAAAAACTGTTTTTT
CDR3 protein: CASKATLAGDNEKLFF

D gene: NA
V gene: TRBV27
clone size: NA
CDR3 length: 15
J gene: TRBJ1-5
CDR3 DNA: TGTGCCAGCAGTCTCGGTAGTGTTGGCAATCAGCCCCAGCATTTT
CDR3 protein: CASSLGSVGNQPQHF

D gene: NA
V gene: TRBV6-2/TRBV6-3
clone size: NA
CDR3 length: 14
J gene: TRBJ2-5
CDR3 DNA: TGTGCCAGCAGTTATACCAGTACCCCCGAGACCCAGTACTTC
CDR3 protein: CASSYTSTPETQYF

D gene: TRBD1
V gene: TRBV14
clone size: NA
CDR3 length: 14
J gene: TRBJ1-3
CDR3 DNA: TGTGCCAGCAGCCCGGGACAGTTTGGAAACACCATATATTTT
CDR3 protein: CASSPGQFGNTIYF

D gene: TRBD2
V gene: TRBV5-1
clone size: few
CDR3 length: 16
J gene: TRBJ2-3
CDR3 DNA: TGCGCCAGCAGCTCCCAGACTAGCGGCCTCACAGATACGCAGTATTTT
CDR3 protein: CASSSQTSGLTDTQYF

D gene: TRBD1
V gene: TRBV10-1
clone size: NA
CDR3 length: 15
J gene: TRBJ1-1
CDR3 DNA: TGCGCCAGCAGGGACAGGGGGTTGAGAAACACTGAAGCTTTCTTT
CDR3 protein: CASRDRGLRNTEAFF

D gene: TRBD1
V gene: TRBV18
clone size: few
CDR3 length: 16
J gene: TRBJ2-2
CDR3 DNA: TGTGCCAGCTCACCAGCGGGACAGGGGGCAACCGGGGAGCTGTTTTTT
CDR3 protein: CASSPAGQGATGELFF

D gene: NA
V gene: TRBV5-1
clone size: NA
CDR3 length: 14
J gene: TRBJ1-3
CDR3 DNA: TGCGCCAGCAAGGAGGGCGGCTCTGGAAACACCATATATTTT
CDR3 protein: CASKEGGSGNTIYF

D gene: TRBD1
V gene: TRBV11-2
clone size: NA
CDR3 length: 13
J gene: TRBJ1-4
CDR3 DNA: TGTGCCAGCACCCAAGGGGGCGGCGAAAAACTGTTTTTT
CDR3 protein: CASTQGGGEKLFF

D gene: NA
V gene: TRBV5-1
clone size: NA
CDR3 length: 15
J gene: TRBJ2-2
CDR3 DNA: TGCGCCAGCAGCGATAGCACTTCGAACACCGGGGAGCTGTTTTTT
CDR3 protein: CASSDSTSNTGELFF

D gene: NA
V gene: TRBV5-6
clone size: once
CDR3 length: 15
J gene: TRBJ1-4
CDR3 DNA: TGTGCCAGCAGCTCCCCCGGGGTAAATAATGAAAAACTGTTTTTT
CDR3 protein: CASSSPGVNNEKLFF

D gene: NA
V gene: TRBV5-4
clone size: few
CDR3 length: 17
J gene: TRBJ2-1
CDR3 DNA: TGTGCCAGCAGCTTGGCCGGGGGACGTGGGGGAGGCTTTGAGCAGTTCTTC
CDR3 protein: CASSLAGGRGGGFEQFF

D gene: TRBD2
V gene: TRBV27
clone size: NA
CDR3 length: 18
J gene: TRBJ2-3
CDR3 DNA: TGTGCCAGCAGTTTACGGCTAGCGGGCCGATCTAGCACAGATACGCAGTATTTT
CDR3 protein: CASSLRLAGRSSTDTQYF

D gene: TRBD2
V gene: TRBV5-1
clone size: NA
CDR3 length: 13
J gene: TRBJ2-2
CDR3 DNA: TGCGCCAGCAGCGGAACTAGCGGCAGGGAGCTGTTTTTT
CDR3 protein: CASSGTSGRELFF

D gene: NA
V gene: TRBV4-1
clone size: NA
CDR3 length: 14
J gene: TRBJ1-1
CDR3 DNA: TGCGCCAGCAGCCGGCCGGGAATGAACACTGAAGCTTTCTTT
CDR3 protein: CASSRPGMNTEAFF

D gene: NA
V gene: TRBV19
clone size: NA
CDR3 length: 14
J gene: TRBJ1-1
CDR3 DNA: TGTGCCAGTAGTAGGGCAGGCTCCGCAACTGAAGCTTTCTTT
CDR3 protein: CASSRAGSATEAFF

D gene: NA
V gene: TRBV21-1
clone size: NA
CDR3 length: 14
J gene: TRBJ2-7
CDR3 DNA: TGTGCCAGCAGCAAAGGGGGACAGCACTACGAGCAGTACTTC
CDR3 protein: CASSKGGQHYEQYF

D gene: NA
V gene: TRBV27
clone size: NA
CDR3 length: 14
J gene: TRBJ1-4
CDR3 DNA: TGTGCCAGCAGTTTGGGGCAGTATAATGAAAAACTGTTTTTT
CDR3 protein: CASSLGQYNEKLFF

D gene: NA
V gene: TRBV18
clone size: NA
CDR3 length: 15
J gene: TRBJ2-7
CDR3 DNA: TGTGCCAGCTCACCAGTGAATCTTAGATCCTACGAGCAGTACTTC
CDR3 protein: CASSPVNLRSYEQYF

D gene: NA
V gene: TRBV6-5
clone size: NA
CDR3 length: 14
J gene: TRBJ2-7
CDR3 DNA: TGTGCCAGCAGCATCAGCAGGGGAACCTACGAGCAGTACTTC
CDR3 protein: CASSISRGTYEQYF

D gene: NA
V gene: TRBV4-1
clone size: NA
CDR3 length: 15
J gene: TRBJ1-5
CDR3 DNA: TGCGCCAGCAGCCAAGACGACGCGCCAGGTCAGCCCCAGCATTTT
CDR3 protein: CASSQDDAPGQPQHF

D gene: NA
V gene: TRBV19
clone size: once
CDR3 length: 13
J gene: TRBJ1-5
CDR3 DNA: TGTGCCAGTAGTATAGGGCGGGGTCAGCCCCAGCATTTT
CDR3 protein: CASSIGRGQPQHF

D gene: TRBD2
V gene: TRBV7-7
clone size: NA
CDR3 length: 15
J gene: TRBJ2-5
CDR3 DNA: TGTGCCAGCAGCCTTAGCGGGGGCACGGGAGAGACCCAGTACTTC
CDR3 protein: CASSLSGGTGETQYF

D gene: TRBD1
V gene: TRBV5-1
clone size: NA
CDR3 length: 14
J gene: TRBJ1-5
CDR3 DNA: TGCGCCAGCAGCTTGGAAGGGGGCGGGCAGCCCCAGCATTTT
CDR3 protein: CASSLEGGGQPQHF

D gene: TRBD1
V gene: TRBV2
clone size: few
CDR3 length: 12
J gene: TRBJ1-2
CDR3 DNA: TGTGCCAGCAGGGGACAGGGGGACGGCTACACCTTC
CDR3 protein: CASRGQGDGYTF